This record looks at one TCR beta chain sequence and its context. The source material, RNA transcripts, was used to amplify TCR beta CDR3 regions. A first-round RT-PCR of the TCR CDR3 used the HTBI primer set. TCRdb recomputed calls from the multiplex PCR reads with MiXCR, one row per CDR3 protein. The sample yields a few hundred thousand distinct CDR3 sequences, about 17% seen once. Using over 8.5 ml of fresh peripheral blood, PBMCs were prepared. The data belong to a study of T cells in Graves' hyperthyroidism and ophthalmopathy. Germline CDR1 is SGHAT and CDR2 is FQNNGV. The length of the CDR3 is 18 residues. V trimming: 6 bases; J trimming: 0 bases; junction bases outside the gene matches: 10.

The TCR sequence derives from a man aged 35 to 55 with Graves' hyperthyroidism. V gene TRBV11-2 combines with J gene TRBJ2-1; 11 bases map to TRBD2. Specimen: blood. CDR3 nucleotide sequence: TGTGCCAGCAGGGCCGCTAGCGGGAGGTTTAGCTCCTACAATGAGCAGTTCTTC. Its translation: CASRAASGRFSSYNEQFF.